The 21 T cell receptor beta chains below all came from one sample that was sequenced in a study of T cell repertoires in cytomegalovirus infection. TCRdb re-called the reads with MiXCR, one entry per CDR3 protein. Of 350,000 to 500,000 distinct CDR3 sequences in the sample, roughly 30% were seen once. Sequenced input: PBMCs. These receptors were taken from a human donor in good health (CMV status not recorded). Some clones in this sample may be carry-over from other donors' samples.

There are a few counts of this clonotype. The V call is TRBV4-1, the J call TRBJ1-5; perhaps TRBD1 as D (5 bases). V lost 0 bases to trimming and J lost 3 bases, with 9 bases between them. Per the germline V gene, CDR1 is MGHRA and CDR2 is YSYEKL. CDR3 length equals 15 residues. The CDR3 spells CASSQDPRDNQPQHF. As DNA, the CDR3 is TGCGCCAGCAGCCAAGATCCCAGGGACAATCAGCCCCAGCATTTT.

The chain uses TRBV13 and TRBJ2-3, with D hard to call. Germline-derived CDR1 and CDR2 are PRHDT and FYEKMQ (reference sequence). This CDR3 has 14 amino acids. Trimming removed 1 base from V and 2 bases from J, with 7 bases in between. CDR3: CASSLDYYTDTQYF. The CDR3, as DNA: TGTGCCAGCAGCTTAGATTACTACACAGATACGCAGTATTTT.

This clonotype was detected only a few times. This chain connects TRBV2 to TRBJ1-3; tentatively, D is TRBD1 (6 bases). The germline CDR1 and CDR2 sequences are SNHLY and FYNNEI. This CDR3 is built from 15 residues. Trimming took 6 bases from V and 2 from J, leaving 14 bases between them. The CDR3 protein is CASSDGAGAGNTIYF. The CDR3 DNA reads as TGTGCCAGCAGCGATGGGGCAGGGGCTGGAAACACCATATATTTT.

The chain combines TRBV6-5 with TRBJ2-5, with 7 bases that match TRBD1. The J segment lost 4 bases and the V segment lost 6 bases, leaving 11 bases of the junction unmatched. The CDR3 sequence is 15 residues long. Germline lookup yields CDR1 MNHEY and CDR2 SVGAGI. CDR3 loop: CASSHGQGVTETQYF. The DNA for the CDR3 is TGTGCCAGCAGCCACGGCCAGGGGGTTACAGAGACCCAGTACTTC.

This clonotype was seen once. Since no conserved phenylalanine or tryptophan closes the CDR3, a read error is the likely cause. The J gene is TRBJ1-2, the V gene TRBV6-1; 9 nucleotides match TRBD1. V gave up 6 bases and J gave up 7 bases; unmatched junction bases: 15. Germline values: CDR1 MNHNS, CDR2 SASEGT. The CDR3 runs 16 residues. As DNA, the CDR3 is TGTGCCAGCAGAGCGACACAGGGGGCGAACTACCGTGGCTACACCTTA. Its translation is CASRATQGANYRGYTL.

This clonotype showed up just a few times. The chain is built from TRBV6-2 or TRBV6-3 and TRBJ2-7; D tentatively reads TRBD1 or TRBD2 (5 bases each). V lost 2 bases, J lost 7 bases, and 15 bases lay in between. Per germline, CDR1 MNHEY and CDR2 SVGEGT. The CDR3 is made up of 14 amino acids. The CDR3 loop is CASSYTRESGEQYF. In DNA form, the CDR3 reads TGTGCCAGCAGTTACACCAGGGAGTCGGGTGAGCAGTACTTC.

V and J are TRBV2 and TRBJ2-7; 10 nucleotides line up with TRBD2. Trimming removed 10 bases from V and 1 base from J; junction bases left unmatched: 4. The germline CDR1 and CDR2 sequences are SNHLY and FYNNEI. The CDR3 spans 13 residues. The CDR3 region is CAIGTSDSYEQYF. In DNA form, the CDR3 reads TGTGCCATCGGGACTAGCGATTCCTACGAGCAGTACTTC.

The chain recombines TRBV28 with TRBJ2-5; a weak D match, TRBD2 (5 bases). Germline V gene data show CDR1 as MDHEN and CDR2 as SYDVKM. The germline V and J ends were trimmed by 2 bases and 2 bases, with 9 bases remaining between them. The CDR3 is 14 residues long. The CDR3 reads CASSLAPGQETQYF. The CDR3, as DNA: TGTGCCAGCAGTTTAGCCCCGGGGCAAGAGACCCAGTACTTC.

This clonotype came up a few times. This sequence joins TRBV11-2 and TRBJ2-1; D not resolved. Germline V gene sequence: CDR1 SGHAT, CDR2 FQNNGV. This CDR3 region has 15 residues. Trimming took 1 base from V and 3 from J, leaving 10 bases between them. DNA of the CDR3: TGTGCCAGCAGCTTAGCCGGTTTTCGCTACAATGAGCAGTTCTTC. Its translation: CASSLAGFRYNEQFF.

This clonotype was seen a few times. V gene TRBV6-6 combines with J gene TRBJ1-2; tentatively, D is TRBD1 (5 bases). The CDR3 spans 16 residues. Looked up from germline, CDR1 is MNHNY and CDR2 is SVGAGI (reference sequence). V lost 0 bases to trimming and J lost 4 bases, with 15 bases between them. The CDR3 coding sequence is TGTGCCAGCAGTTACTCGAAGGGCAGTAGGGGCTATGGCTACACCTTC. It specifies CASSYSKGSRGYGYTF.

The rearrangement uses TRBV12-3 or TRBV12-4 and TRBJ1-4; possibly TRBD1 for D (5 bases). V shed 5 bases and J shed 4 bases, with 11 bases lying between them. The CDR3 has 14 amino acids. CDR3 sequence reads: CASSPPGLNEKLFF. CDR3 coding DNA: TGTGCCAGCAGTCCCCCAGGGCTTAATGAAAAACTGTTTTTT.

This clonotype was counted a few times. CDR3 in amino acids: CASSLRDGTLTNTEAFF. In DNA form, the CDR3 reads TGTGCCAGCAGCCTCCGGGACGGGACTCTAACGAACACTGAAGCTTTCTTT. The genes are TRBV7-2 and TRBJ1-1, with D possibly being TRBD1 (5 bases). CDR1 and CDR2 (germline): SGHTA, FQGNSA. Trimming stripped 5 bases from V and 1 base from J, with 20 bases between. The length of the CDR3 is 17 residues.

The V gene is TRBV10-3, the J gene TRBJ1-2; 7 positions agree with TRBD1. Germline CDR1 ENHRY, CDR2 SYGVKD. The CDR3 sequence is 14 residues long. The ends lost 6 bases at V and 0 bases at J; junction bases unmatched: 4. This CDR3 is CAIRGTVANYGYTF. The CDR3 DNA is TGTGCCATCAGGGGGACAGTAGCTAACTATGGCTACACCTTC.

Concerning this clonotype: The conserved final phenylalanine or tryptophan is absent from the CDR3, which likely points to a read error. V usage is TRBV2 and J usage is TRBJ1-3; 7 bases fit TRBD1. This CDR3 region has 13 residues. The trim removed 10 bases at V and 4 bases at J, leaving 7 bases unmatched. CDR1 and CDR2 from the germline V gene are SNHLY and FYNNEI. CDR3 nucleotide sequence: TGTGCCACTACGACAGGGACGGGAAACACCATATATGTT. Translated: CATTTGTGNTIYV.

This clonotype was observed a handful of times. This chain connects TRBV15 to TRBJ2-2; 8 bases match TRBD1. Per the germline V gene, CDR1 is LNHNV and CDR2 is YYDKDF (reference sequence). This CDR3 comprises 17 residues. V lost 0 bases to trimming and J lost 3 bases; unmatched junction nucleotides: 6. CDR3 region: CATSRDRAGGYTGELFF. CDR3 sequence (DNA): TGTGCCACCAGCAGAGATCGGGCAGGGGGCTACACCGGGGAGCTGTTTTTT.

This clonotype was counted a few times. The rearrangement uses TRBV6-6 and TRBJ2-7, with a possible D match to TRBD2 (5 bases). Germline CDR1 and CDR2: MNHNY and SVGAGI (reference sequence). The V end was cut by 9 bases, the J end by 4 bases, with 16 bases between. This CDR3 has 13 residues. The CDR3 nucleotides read TGTGCCAGTCAAGCCGACTACCGATACGAGCAGTACTTC. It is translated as CASQADYRYEQYF.

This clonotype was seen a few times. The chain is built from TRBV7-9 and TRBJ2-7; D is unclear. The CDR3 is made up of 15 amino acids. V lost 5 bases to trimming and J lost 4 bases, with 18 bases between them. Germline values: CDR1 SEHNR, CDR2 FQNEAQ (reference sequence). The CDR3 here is CASSPIGLVGYEQYF. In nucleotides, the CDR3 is TGTGCCAGCAGCCCGATTGGGCTAGTGGGGTACGAGCAGTACTTC.

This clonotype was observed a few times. CDR3 amino acids: CATSRDLGDTGELFF. The CDR3 region has the DNA TGTGCCACCAGCAGAGATCTTGGGGATACCGGGGAGCTGTTTTTT. The V call is TRBV15, the J call TRBJ2-2; D remains ambiguous. From germline, CDR1 is LNHNV and CDR2 YYDKDF (reference sequence). The V gene lost 0 bases and the J gene lost 5 bases, with 10 bases spanning the gap. The CDR3 contains 15 residues.

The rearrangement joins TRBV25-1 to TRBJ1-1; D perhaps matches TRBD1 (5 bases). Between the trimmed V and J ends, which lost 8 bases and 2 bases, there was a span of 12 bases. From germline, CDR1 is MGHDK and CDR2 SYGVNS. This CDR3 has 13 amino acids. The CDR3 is CASSGFYNTEAFF. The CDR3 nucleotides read TGTGCCAGCTCAGGGTTCTACAACACTGAAGCTTTCTTT.

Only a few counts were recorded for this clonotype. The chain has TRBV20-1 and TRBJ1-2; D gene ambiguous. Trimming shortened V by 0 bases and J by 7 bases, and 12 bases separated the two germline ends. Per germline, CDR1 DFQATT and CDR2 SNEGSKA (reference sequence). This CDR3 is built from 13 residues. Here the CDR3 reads CSARDDKEPGYTF. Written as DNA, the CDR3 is TGCAGTGCTAGAGATGACAAGGAGCCTGGCTACACCTTC.

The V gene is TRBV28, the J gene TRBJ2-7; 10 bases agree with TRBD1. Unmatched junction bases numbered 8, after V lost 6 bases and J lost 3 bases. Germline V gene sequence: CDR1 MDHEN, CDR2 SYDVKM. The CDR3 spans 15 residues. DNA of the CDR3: TGTGCCAGCAGCGTCACCGGGACAGGGGTCTACGAGCAGTACTTC. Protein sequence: CASSVTGTGVYEQYF.